This is a list of T cell receptor beta chains from one sample in a study of blood T cell repertoires in COVID-19. The data were produced by immunoSEQ multiplex PCR, yet TCRdb's version contains in-frame clones alone and is incomplete. This sample carries about 94,000 clones, around 82% of them seen once, and the ten largest clones take approximately 6.8%. Sequences were obtained from peripheral blood. The origin of the receptors is a man in his 60s with acute or convalescent COVID-19. Each CDR3 is given with its conserved first and last residue. D genes are given only for firm matches. The size field is filled for only some rows; it gives once, few, many or a size class.

j_call: TRBJ1-4
clone_size: NA
cdr3_length: 16
d_call: NA
v_call: TRBV18
cdr3_nt: TGTGCCAGCTCACTCACTCAGGTCTCCCGAAAGGAAAAACTGTTTTTT
cdr3_aa: CASSLTQVSRKEKLFF

j_call: TRBJ1-2
clone_size: NA
cdr3_length: 15
d_call: NA
v_call: TRBV9
cdr3_nt: TGTGCCAGCAGCGTAGTTGCCGGGGCGGGGGATGGCTACACCTTC
cdr3_aa: CASSVVAGAGDGYTF

j_call: TRBJ1-2
clone_size: NA
cdr3_length: 15
d_call: TRBD1
v_call: TRBV2
cdr3_nt: TGTGCCAGCAGCGCCGAACAGGGGAGGTATGATGGCTACACCTTC
cdr3_aa: CASSAEQGRYDGYTF

j_call: TRBJ1-5
clone_size: NA
cdr3_length: 14
d_call: TRBD1
v_call: TRBV9
cdr3_nt: TGTGCCAGCAGCGCGGGACAGGGTAATCAGCCCCAGCATTTT
cdr3_aa: CASSAGQGNQPQHF

j_call: TRBJ1-6
clone_size: NA
cdr3_length: 15
d_call: TRBD1
v_call: TRBV30
cdr3_nt: TGTGCCTGGAGTTTGACAGGGGGTCTCAATTCACCCCTCCACTTT
cdr3_aa: CAWSLTGGLNSPLHF

j_call: TRBJ1-5
clone_size: NA
cdr3_length: 14
d_call: NA
v_call: TRBV18
cdr3_nt: TGTGCCAGCTCACCAAACGCGGACAACCAGCCCCAGCATTTT
cdr3_aa: CASSPNADNQPQHF

j_call: TRBJ1-5
clone_size: NA
cdr3_length: 16
d_call: NA
v_call: TRBV19
cdr3_nt: TGTGCCAGTAGCGTTCGGGGGGAGTGGTCCAATCAGCCCCAGCATTTT
cdr3_aa: CASSVRGEWSNQPQHF

j_call: TRBJ1-5
clone_size: NA
cdr3_length: 13
d_call: NA
v_call: TRBV6-5
cdr3_nt: TGTGCCAGCAGTTTAGCGGCGGTGCAGCCCCAGCATTTT
cdr3_aa: CASSLAAVQPQHF

j_call: TRBJ1-4
clone_size: NA
cdr3_length: 16
d_call: TRBD1
v_call: TRBV28
cdr3_nt: TGTGCCAGCAGGTCCGGGACAGGGGCTAGTAATGAAAAACTGTTTTTT
cdr3_aa: CASRSGTGASNEKLFF

j_call: TRBJ1-1
clone_size: NA
cdr3_length: 15
d_call: TRBD1
v_call: TRBV6-5
cdr3_nt: TGTGCCAGCACACAGGGGAGTTCTGGGGCCACTGAAGCTTTCTTT
cdr3_aa: CASTQGSSGATEAFF

j_call: TRBJ2-7
clone_size: NA
cdr3_length: 13
d_call: NA
v_call: TRBV5-1
cdr3_nt: TGCGCCAGCAGCTTGGATCCAGGCTACGAGCAGTACTTC
cdr3_aa: CASSLDPGYEQYF

j_call: TRBJ1-2
clone_size: NA
cdr3_length: 14
d_call: NA
v_call: TRBV2
cdr3_nt: TGTGCCAGCAGTGTCGCAGGGTTGTCCTATGGCTACACCTTC
cdr3_aa: CASSVAGLSYGYTF

j_call: TRBJ1-3
clone_size: NA
cdr3_length: 12
d_call: NA
v_call: TRBV11-2
cdr3_nt: TGTGCCAGCAGCCGACAGGACAACACCATATATTTT
cdr3_aa: CASSRQDNTIYF

j_call: TRBJ2-7
clone_size: NA
cdr3_length: 16
d_call: TRBD1
v_call: TRBV9
cdr3_nt: TGTGCCAGCAGCGCCTCTCCAGGGACAGGGTCCTACGAGCAGTACTTC
cdr3_aa: CASSASPGTGSYEQYF

j_call: TRBJ2-1
clone_size: NA
cdr3_length: 13
d_call: NA
v_call: TRBV7-9
cdr3_nt: TGTGCCAGCAGCGCCCGACAGTACAATGAGCAGTTCTTC
cdr3_aa: CASSARQYNEQFF

j_call: TRBJ2-3
clone_size: few
cdr3_length: 18
d_call: NA
v_call: TRBV4-2
cdr3_nt: TGTGCCAGCAGCCAAGATCAGCGTGCGGGGCTTAGCACAGATACGCAGTATTTT
cdr3_aa: CASSQDQRAGLSTDTQYF

j_call: TRBJ2-3
clone_size: NA
cdr3_length: 15
d_call: TRBD1
v_call: TRBV7-6
cdr3_nt: TGTGCCAGCAGCTCGACAGGGGGAATCACAGATACGCAGTATTTT
cdr3_aa: CASSSTGGITDTQYF

j_call: TRBJ1-2
clone_size: NA
cdr3_length: 15
d_call: NA
v_call: TRBV29-1
cdr3_nt: TGCAGCGTCTCACCGGGGGGACACGTCAACTATGGCTACACCTTC
cdr3_aa: CSVSPGGHVNYGYTF

j_call: TRBJ1-4
clone_size: NA
cdr3_length: 15
d_call: NA
v_call: TRBV10-3
cdr3_nt: TGTGCCATCAGTGAGTCGTCACAGGCAAATGAAAAACTGTTTTTT
cdr3_aa: CAISESSQANEKLFF

j_call: TRBJ1-6
clone_size: NA
cdr3_length: 13
d_call: NA
v_call: TRBV7-2
cdr3_nt: TGTGCCAGCAGCTCCAGGGGTGGATCACCCCTCTACTTT
cdr3_aa: CASSSRGGSPLYF

j_call: TRBJ2-1
clone_size: NA
cdr3_length: 14
d_call: NA
v_call: TRBV10-3
cdr3_nt: TGTGCCATCAGTGTAGGGAGTTATTACAATGAGCAGTTCTTC
cdr3_aa: CAISVGSYYNEQFF

j_call: TRBJ1-6
clone_size: few
cdr3_length: 13
d_call: TRBD1
v_call: TRBV25-1
cdr3_nt: TGTGCCAGCAGTGGAATCAGGGGGCAACCCCTCCACTTT
cdr3_aa: CASSGIRGQPLHF

j_call: TRBJ1-5
clone_size: NA
cdr3_length: 12
d_call: NA
v_call: TRBV19
cdr3_nt: TGTGCCAGTAGCGAAGTAGTTCAGCCCCAGCATTTT
cdr3_aa: CASSEVVQPQHF

j_call: TRBJ1-1
clone_size: NA
cdr3_length: 15
d_call: NA
v_call: TRBV4-1
cdr3_nt: TGCGCCAGCAGCCAAGATGGGGGGGTGCTCACTGAAGCTTTCTTT
cdr3_aa: CASSQDGGVLTEAFF

j_call: TRBJ2-3
clone_size: NA
cdr3_length: 15
d_call: TRBD1
v_call: TRBV5-4
cdr3_nt: TGTGCCAGCAGCCCGGCAGGGGGCTGGACAGATACGCAGTATTTT
cdr3_aa: CASSPAGGWTDTQYF

j_call: TRBJ2-1
clone_size: once
cdr3_length: 14
d_call: TRBD1
v_call: TRBV25-1
cdr3_nt: TGTGCCAGCAGTGAGGGACAGGGCTACAATGAGCAGTTCTTC
cdr3_aa: CASSEGQGYNEQFF

j_call: TRBJ1-3
clone_size: once
cdr3_length: 16
d_call: NA
v_call: TRBV10-3
cdr3_nt: TGTGCCATCAGTGAGTCACGACCTAGCTCTGGAAACACCATATATTTT
cdr3_aa: CAISESRPSSGNTIYF

j_call: TRBJ2-1
clone_size: NA
cdr3_length: 15
d_call: NA
v_call: TRBV7-6
cdr3_nt: TGTGCCAGCAGTCCCGAGGGGGAGGGGAACAATGAGCAGTTCTTC
cdr3_aa: CASSPEGEGNNEQFF

j_call: TRBJ1-6
clone_size: NA
cdr3_length: 14
d_call: TRBD1
v_call: TRBV10-1
cdr3_nt: TGCGCCAGCAGGGCCGGGACAGAGATAGCACCCCTCCACTTT
cdr3_aa: CASRAGTEIAPLHF

j_call: TRBJ1-1
clone_size: NA
cdr3_length: 13
d_call: NA
v_call: TRBV5-6
cdr3_nt: TGTGCCAGCAGCTTTTGGGGGGGCACTGAAGCTTTCTTT
cdr3_aa: CASSFWGGTEAFF

j_call: TRBJ1-6
clone_size: NA
cdr3_length: 14
d_call: TRBD1
v_call: TRBV7-2
cdr3_nt: TGTGCCAGCAGCCAGGGGGACAGGGTTTCACCCCTCCACTTT
cdr3_aa: CASSQGDRVSPLHF

j_call: TRBJ2-1
clone_size: NA
cdr3_length: 13
d_call: NA
v_call: TRBV11-2
cdr3_nt: TGTGCCAGCAGCCTAGACAGTTACAATGAGCAGTTCTTC
cdr3_aa: CASSLDSYNEQFF

j_call: TRBJ2-1
clone_size: NA
cdr3_length: 15
d_call: TRBD2
v_call: TRBV24-1
cdr3_nt: TGTGCCACCAGTGCCGAGACTAGCGAGGTCAATGAGCAGTTCTTC
cdr3_aa: CATSAETSEVNEQFF

j_call: TRBJ1-2
clone_size: NA
cdr3_length: 12
d_call: NA
v_call: TRBV12-3/TRBV12-4
cdr3_nt: TGTGCCAGCAGTTGGGCAGGGGAAGGCTACACCTTC
cdr3_aa: CASSWAGEGYTF

j_call: TRBJ2-5
clone_size: NA
cdr3_length: 15
d_call: NA
v_call: TRBV3-1/TRBV3-2
cdr3_nt: TGTGCCAGCAGCCAAGACGGGGGAATCCAAGAGACCCAGTACTTC
cdr3_aa: CASSQDGGIQETQYF

j_call: TRBJ1-2
clone_size: NA
cdr3_length: 12
d_call: TRBD1
v_call: TRBV12-3/TRBV12-4
cdr3_nt: TGTGCCAGCAGCAGGGGGCTGGGTGGCTACACCTTC
cdr3_aa: CASSRGLGGYTF

j_call: TRBJ2-5
clone_size: NA
cdr3_length: 14
d_call: TRBD1
v_call: TRBV7-3
cdr3_nt: TGTGCCAGCAGCTTGACAGGGGGCCAAGAGACCCAGTACTTC
cdr3_aa: CASSLTGGQETQYF

j_call: TRBJ2-7
clone_size: NA
cdr3_length: 11
d_call: NA
v_call: TRBV4-1
cdr3_nt: TGCGCCAGCAGCATAAACTACGAGCAGTACTTC
cdr3_aa: CASSINYEQYF

j_call: TRBJ2-2
clone_size: NA
cdr3_length: 15
d_call: TRBD1
v_call: TRBV18
cdr3_nt: TGTGCCAGCTCACCACTACAGGGGAGCACCGGGGAGCTGTTTTTT
cdr3_aa: CASSPLQGSTGELFF

j_call: TRBJ1-4
clone_size: NA
cdr3_length: 15
d_call: TRBD1
v_call: TRBV18
cdr3_nt: TGTGCCAGCTCACCGAGGGACAGCCATTATGAAAAACTGTTTTTT
cdr3_aa: CASSPRDSHYEKLFF